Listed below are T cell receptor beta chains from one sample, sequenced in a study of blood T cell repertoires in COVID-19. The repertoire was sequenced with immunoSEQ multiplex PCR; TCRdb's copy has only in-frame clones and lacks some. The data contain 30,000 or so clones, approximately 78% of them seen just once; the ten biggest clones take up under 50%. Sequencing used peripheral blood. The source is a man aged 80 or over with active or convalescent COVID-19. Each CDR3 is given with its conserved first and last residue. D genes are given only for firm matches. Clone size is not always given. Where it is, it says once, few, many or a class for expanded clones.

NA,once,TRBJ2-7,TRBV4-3,CASSQDTGMAYEQYF
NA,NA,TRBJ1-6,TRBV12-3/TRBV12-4,CASSLASSPLHF
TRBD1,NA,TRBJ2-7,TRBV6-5,CASKAEQGLYEQYF
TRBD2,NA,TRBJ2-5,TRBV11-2,CASSLGTSGGMETQYF
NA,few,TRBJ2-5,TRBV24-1,CATSDPGGGGETQYF
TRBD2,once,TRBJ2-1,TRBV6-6,CASSRSGRALNEQFF
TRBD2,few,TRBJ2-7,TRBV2,CASSDGLAGSSRGQYF
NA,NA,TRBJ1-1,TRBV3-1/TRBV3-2,CASRKQGSSDTEAFF
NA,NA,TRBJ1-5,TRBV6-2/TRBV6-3,CASSLVAVSNQPQHF
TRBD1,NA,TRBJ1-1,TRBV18,CASSPGGRPNEAFF
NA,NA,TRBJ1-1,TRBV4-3,CASSQDVTGRSEAFF
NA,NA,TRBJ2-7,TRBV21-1,CASSVRWVAGDYEQYF
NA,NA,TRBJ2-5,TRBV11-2,CASSSGRTQETQYF
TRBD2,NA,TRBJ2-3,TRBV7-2,CASSLNSSGRRTQYF
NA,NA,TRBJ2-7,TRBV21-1,CASSKAPRGDQYEQYF
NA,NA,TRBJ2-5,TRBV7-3,CASSFGPGSGETQYF
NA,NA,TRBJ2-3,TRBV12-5,CARPRGSDTDTQYF
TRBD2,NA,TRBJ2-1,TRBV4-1,CASSQDGLAGYNEQFF
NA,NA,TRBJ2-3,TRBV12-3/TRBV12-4,CASSPQGPDTQYF
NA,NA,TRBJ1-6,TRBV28,CASSAGQFRSPLHF
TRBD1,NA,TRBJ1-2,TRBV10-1,CASSENRDRAYYGYTF
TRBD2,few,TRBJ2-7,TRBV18,CASSPPGLGPGEQYF
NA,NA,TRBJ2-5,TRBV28,CASSLFGRGETQYF
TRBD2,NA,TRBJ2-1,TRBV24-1,CATSPGLAGGAGRSYNEQFF
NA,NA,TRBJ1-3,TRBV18,CASSPPSLDTIYF
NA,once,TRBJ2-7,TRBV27,CASSFGYEQYF
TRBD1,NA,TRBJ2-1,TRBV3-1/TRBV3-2,CASSRGTGAYNEQFF
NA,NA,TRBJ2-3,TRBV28,CASSSPRDPIPDTQYF
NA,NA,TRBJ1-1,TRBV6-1,CASSETQGTEAFF
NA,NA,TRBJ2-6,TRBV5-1,CASTPGNTGANVLTF
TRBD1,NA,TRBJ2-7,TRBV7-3,CASSLSGTGVDEQYF
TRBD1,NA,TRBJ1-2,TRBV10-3,CAISETTGGYGYTF
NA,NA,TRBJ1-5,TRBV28,CASSLPTYQPQHF
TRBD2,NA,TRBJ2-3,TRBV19,CASKEGLARGGTDTQYF
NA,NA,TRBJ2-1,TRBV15,CATSRGGASARNEQFF
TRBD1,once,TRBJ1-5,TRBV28,CASGKGQVNQPQHF
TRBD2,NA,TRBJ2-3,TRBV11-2,CASSPGTSGSKVGTDTQYF
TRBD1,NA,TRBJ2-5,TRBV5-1,CASSFGQGQETQYF
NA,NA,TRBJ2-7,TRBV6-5,CASSFNRNSYEQYF
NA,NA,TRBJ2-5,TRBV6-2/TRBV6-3,CASSYPGLGETQYF
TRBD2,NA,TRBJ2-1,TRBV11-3,CASSLVPAGDGFF
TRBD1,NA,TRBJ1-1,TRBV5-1,CASSQQGFAEAFF
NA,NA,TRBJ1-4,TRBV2,CASSDPQGSGKLFF
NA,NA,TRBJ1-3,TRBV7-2,CASSLGGNGNTIYF
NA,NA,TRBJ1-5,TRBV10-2,CASSEPRLNQPQHF
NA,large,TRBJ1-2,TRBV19,CASSMFRGGYGYTF
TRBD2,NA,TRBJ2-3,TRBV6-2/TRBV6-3,CASSLHILAGDVADTQYF
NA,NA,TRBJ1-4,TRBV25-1,CASSGDRWEEKLFF
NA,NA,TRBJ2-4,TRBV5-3,CARSSETTHYTAATLAKNIQYF
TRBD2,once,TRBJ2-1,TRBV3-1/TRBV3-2,CASSLGTSGAEQFF
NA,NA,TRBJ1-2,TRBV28,CASSIRQYGYTF
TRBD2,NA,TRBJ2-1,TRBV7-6,CASSLGTSGRYEQFF
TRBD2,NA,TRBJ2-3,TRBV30,CAWSPSGRPNTQYF
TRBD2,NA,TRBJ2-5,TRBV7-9,CASSLARGLADQETQYF